These T cell receptor beta chains were read from a single sample in a study of T-cell memory formation after mild COVID-19. TCRdb re-derived calls from the 5' RACE reads in MiXCR, one entry per CDR3 protein. The sample yields 250,000 to 300,000 distinct CDR3 sequences, about a sixth seen once. The specimen sequenced was PBMCs or a T cell subset sorted from them (not recorded which). These receptors were taken from a man aged 18-30 years who had mild COVID-19 (a few samples of this study predate the infection). Cell type and time point are not known. The CDR3 runs from the conserved cysteine through the conserved F or W. Each record gives: V gene, J gene, CDR3 protein.

>TRBV10-1|TRBJ2-7
CASSGGRSSYEQYF
>TRBV9|TRBJ2-5
CASSAPAGAQETQYF
>TRBV27|TRBJ2-1
CASSGVGSEEQFF
>TRBV6-1|TRBJ1-1
CASRTGDSMNTEAFF
>TRBV5-1|TRBJ2-2
CASRKETANTGELFF
>TRBV4-3|TRBJ2-1
CASSYGGHNEQFF
>TRBV5-1|TRBJ1-1
CASNLQGNTEAFF
>TRBV7-9|TRBJ1-1
CASRETGAEAFF
>TRBV9|TRBJ2-5
CASSAWDSQETQHF
>TRBV10-3|TRBJ2-2
CAIGRTANTGELFF
>TRBV7-2|TRBJ2-5
CASSLYLTGETQYF
>TRBV4-1|TRBJ1-4
CASSQEGQVFGKLFF
>TRBV7-9|TRBJ2-5
CASSLSVKGKTQYF
>TRBV7-9|TRBJ2-3
CASSSREGTDTQYF
>TRBV4-3|TRBJ2-3
CASSQARGTSGGITDTQYF
>TRBV24-1|TRBJ2-3
CATSDEGPSTTDTQYF
>TRBV2|TRBJ2-6
CASKSRDSSISGANVLTF
>TRBV6-2/TRBV6-3|TRBJ1-2
CASSSGDGYTF
>TRBV4-1|TRBJ1-2
CASSHVGGYTF
>TRBV5-1|TRBJ2-3
CASREGQGAGDTQYF
>TRBV25-1|TRBJ2-5
CASSAYGRTVRATQYF
>TRBV11-2|TRBJ2-4
CASSLIRGAKNIQYF
>TRBV7-2|TRBJ2-3
CASSFYRGTDTQYF
>TRBV4-3|TRBJ1-1
CASSLQAVLNTEAFF
>TRBV6-2/TRBV6-3|TRBJ1-5
CASISGGARASNQPQHF
>TRBV29-1|TRBJ2-7
CSVATGGYEQYF
>TRBV7-2|TRBJ1-2
CASSPGGAGGVGGYTF
>TRBV9|TRBJ2-7
CASSRGGGSHEQYF
>TRBV7-3|TRBJ2-2
CASSTGTSNTGELFF
>TRBV6-6|TRBJ2-3
CASVLKRGVDTQYF
>TRBV3-1|TRBJ2-7
CASSGPPLYEQYF
>TRBV14|TRBJ1-1
CASSALAAAFF
>TRBV27|TRBJ1-4
CASQGMRANEKLFF
>TRBV4-1|TRBJ2-2
CASSHGGTTHTGELFF
>TRBV24-1|TRBJ1-5
CATSDWGVFQPQHF
>TRBV20-1|TRBJ1-4
CSARGSDRGFEKLFF
>TRBV7-2|TRBJ2-1
CASSLSSGGLYEQFF
>TRBV20-1|TRBJ2-1
CSPLRGLSINEQFF
>TRBV7-9|TRBJ1-6
CASSATGTSPLHF
>TRBV6-5|TRBJ2-1
CASSYGSGGQRLF